The present TCR beta chain was sequenced within a study of CD8 T cells in Susac syndrome. When the RNA was reverse transcribed, random hexamers were used with an input of roughly 0.45 to 1 ug. TCRdb analysed the immunoSEQ multiplex PCR reads with MiXCR anew, one entry per CDR3 protein. This table has approximately 79,000 distinct CDR3 sequences, approximately 93% appearing once. Looked up from germline, CDR1 is SEHNR and CDR2 is FQNEAQ (reference sequence). V lost 1 base to trimming and J lost 4 bases; unmatched junction nucleotides: 8. The CDR3 loop spans 16 amino acids. Sequenced sample: CD8+ T cells from PBMCs. This chain joins TRBV7-9 and TRBJ2-5, with 8 bases aligning to TRBD2. The receptor was isolated from a human donor with Susac syndrome. The chain's CDR3 is CASSLVRGTRRETQYF. In nucleotides, the CDR3 is TGTGCCAGCAGCTTAGTCAGAGGGACTAGACGAGAGACCCAGTACTTC.